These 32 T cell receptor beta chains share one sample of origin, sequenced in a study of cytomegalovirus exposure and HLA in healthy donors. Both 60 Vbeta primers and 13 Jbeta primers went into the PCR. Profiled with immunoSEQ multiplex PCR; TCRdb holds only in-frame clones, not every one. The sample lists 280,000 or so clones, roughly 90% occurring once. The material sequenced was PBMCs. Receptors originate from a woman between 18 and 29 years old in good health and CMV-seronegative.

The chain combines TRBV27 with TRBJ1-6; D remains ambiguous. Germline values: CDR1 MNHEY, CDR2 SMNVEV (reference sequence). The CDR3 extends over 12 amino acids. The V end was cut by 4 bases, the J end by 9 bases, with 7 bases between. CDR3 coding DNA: TGTGCCAGCAGTTATCGGAGTTCACCCCTCCACTTT. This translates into CASSYRSSPLHF.

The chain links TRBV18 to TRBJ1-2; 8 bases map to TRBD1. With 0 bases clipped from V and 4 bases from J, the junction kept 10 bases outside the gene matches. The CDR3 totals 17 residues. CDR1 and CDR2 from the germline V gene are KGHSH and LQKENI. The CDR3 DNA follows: TGTGCCAGCTCACCACCGGGTATAGATGGACAGGGCTATGGCTACACCTTC. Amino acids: CASSPPGIDGQGYGYTF.

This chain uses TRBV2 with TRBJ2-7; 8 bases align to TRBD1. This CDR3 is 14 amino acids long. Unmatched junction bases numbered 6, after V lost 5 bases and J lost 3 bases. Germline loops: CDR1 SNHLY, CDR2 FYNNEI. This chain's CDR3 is CASSSQGAHYEQYF. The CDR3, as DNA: TGTGCCAGCAGTTCCCAGGGGGCCCACTACGAGCAGTACTTC.

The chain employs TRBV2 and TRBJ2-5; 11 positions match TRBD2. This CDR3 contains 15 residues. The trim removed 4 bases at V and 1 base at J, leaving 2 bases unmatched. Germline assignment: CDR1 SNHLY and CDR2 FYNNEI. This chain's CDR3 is CASSVTSGAQETQYF. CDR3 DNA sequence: TGTGCCAGCAGTGTGACTAGCGGGGCCCAAGAGACCCAGTACTTC.

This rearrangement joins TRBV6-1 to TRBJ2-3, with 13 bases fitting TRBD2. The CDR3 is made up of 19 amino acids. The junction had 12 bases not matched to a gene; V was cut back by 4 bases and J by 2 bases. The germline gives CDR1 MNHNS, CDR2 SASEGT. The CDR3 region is CASSGTVTSGGTNTDTQYF. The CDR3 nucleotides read TGTGCCAGCAGTGGTACAGTGACTAGCGGGGGGACGAACACAGATACGCAGTATTTT.

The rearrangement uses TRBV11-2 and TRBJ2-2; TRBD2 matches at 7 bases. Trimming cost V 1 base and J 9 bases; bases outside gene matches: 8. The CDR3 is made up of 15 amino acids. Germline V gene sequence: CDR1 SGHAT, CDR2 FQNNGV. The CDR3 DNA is TGTGCCAGCAGCTTAGCGGGGGGTACCTACCGGGAGCTGTTTTTT. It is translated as CASSLAGGTYRELFF.

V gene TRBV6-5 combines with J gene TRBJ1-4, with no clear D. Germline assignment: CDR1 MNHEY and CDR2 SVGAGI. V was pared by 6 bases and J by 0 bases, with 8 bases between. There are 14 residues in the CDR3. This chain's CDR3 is CASSILATNEKLFF. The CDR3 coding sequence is TGTGCCAGCAGCATACTAGCAACTAATGAAAAACTGTTTTTT.

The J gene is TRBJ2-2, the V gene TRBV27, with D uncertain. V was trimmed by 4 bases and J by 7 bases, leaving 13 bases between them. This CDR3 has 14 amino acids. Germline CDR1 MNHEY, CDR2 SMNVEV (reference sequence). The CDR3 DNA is TGTGCCAGCAGTTCAGCTAGGTTTGTCGGGGAGCTGTTTTTT. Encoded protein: CASSSARFVGELFF.

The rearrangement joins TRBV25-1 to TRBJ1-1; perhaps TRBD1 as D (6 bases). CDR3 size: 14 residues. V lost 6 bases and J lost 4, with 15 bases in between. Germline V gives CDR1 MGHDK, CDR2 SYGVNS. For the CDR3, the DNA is TGTGCCAGCAGGGACGGGGGGGGCCCCACTGAAGCTTTCTTT. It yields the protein CASRDGGGPTEAFF.

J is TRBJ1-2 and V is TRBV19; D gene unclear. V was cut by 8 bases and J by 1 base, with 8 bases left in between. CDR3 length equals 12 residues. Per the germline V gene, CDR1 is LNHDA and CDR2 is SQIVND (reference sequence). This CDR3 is CASARFNYGYTF. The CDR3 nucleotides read TGTGCCAGTGCCAGGTTTAACTATGGCTACACCTTC.

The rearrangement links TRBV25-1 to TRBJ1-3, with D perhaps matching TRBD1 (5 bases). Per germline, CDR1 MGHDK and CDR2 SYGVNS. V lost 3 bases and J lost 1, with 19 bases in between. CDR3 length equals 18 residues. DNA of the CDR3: TGTGCCAGCAGTGACCCCTCATGGACGGGGACTTCTGGAAACACCATATATTTT. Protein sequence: CASSDPSWTGTSGNTIYF.

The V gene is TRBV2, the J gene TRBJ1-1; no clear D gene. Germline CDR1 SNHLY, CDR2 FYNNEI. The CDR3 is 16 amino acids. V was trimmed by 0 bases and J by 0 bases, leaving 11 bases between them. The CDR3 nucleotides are TGTGCCAGCAGTGAAGCGAATCGGGTCATGAACACTGAAGCTTTCTTT. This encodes CASSEANRVMNTEAFF. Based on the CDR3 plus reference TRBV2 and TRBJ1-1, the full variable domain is EPEVTQTPSHQVTQMGQEVILRCVPISNHLYFYWYRQILGQKVEFLVSFYNNEISEKSEIFDDQFSVERPDGSNFTLKIRSTKLEDSAMYFCASSEANRVMNTEAFFGQGTRLTVV.

The CDR3 DNA reads as TGTGCCAGCAGCTTCGTCGGGGGGGAAAAACTGTTTTTT. Its translation: CASSFVGGEKLFF. The rearrangement joins TRBV5-4 to TRBJ1-4, with D perhaps TRBD1 (5 bases). V dropped 2 bases and J dropped 8 bases, with 10 bases sitting between them. There are 13 residues in the CDR3. The germline gives CDR1 SGHNT, CDR2 YYREEE (reference sequence).

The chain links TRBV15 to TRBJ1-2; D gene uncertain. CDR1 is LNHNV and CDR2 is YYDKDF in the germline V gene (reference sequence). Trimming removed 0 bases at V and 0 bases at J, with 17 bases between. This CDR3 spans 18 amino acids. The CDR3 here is CATSRDIYVRGTNYGYTF. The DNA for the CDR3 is TGTGCCACCAGCAGAGATATATATGTTCGAGGGACTAACTATGGCTACACCTTC.

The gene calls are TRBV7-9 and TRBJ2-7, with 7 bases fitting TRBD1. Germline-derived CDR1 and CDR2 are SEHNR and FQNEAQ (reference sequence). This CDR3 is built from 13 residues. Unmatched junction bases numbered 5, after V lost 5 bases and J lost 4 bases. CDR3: CASSLGQLYEQYF. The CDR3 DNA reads TGTGCCAGCAGCCTGGGACAGCTATACGAGCAGTACTTC.

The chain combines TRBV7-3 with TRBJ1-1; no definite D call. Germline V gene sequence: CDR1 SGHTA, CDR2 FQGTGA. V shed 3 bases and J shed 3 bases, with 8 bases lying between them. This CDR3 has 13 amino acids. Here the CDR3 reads CASSFQEDTEAFF. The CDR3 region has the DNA TGTGCCAGCAGCTTTCAGGAGGACACTGAAGCTTTCTTT.

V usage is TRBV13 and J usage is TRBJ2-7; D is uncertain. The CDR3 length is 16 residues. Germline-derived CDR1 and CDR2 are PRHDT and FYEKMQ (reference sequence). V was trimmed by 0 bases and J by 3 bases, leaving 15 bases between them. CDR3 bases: TGTGCCAGCAGCTTAGGCCTGCGGCAGATAGACTACGAGCAGTACTTC. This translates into CASSLGLRQIDYEQYF.

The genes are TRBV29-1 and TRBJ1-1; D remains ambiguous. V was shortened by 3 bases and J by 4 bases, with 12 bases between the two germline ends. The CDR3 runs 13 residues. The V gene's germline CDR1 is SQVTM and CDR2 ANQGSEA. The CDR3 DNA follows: TGCAGCGTTGAGGGTCGGGAGCGCACTGAAGCTTTCTTT. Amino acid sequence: CSVEGRERTEAFF.

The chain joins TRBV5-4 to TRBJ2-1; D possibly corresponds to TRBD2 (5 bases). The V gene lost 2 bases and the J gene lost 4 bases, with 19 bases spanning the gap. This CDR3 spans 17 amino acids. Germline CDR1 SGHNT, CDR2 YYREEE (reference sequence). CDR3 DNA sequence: TGTGCCAGCAGCTTTGCGGCTGCACGCCGGGGATACAATGAGCAGTTCTTC. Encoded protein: CASSFAAARRGYNEQFF.

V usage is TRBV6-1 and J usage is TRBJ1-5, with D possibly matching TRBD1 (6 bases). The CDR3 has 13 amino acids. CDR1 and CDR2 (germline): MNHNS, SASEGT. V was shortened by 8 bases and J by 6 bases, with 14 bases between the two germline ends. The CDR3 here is CASGSGVGQPQHF. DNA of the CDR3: TGTGCCAGCGGATCAGGGGTGGGTCAGCCCCAGCATTTT.

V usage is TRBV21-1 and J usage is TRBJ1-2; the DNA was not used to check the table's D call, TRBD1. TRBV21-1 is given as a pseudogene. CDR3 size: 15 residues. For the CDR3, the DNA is TGTGCCAGCAGCAAAGAGGACAGGGTGGGTCATGGCTACACCTTC. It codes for CASSKEDRVGHGYTF.

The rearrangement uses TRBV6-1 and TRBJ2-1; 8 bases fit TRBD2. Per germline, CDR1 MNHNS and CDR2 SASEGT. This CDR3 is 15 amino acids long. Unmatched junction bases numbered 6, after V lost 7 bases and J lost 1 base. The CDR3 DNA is TGTGCCAGCATCCACGGGGGGGCGTCCTACAATGAGCAGTTCTTC. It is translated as CASIHGGASYNEQFF.

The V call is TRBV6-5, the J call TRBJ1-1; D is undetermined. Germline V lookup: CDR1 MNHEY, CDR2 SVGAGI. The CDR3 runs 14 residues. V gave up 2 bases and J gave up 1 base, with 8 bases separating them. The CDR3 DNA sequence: TGTGCCAGCAGTTACGTGGGGAGGAACACTGAAGCTTTCTTT. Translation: CASSYVGRNTEAFF.

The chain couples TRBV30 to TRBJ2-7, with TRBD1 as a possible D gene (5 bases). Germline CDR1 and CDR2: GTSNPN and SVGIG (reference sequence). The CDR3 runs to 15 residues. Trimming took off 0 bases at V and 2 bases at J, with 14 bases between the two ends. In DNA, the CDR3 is TGTGCCTGGAGTGTAACCAGGGCCAACCCCTACGAGCAGTACTTC. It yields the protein CAWSVTRANPYEQYF.

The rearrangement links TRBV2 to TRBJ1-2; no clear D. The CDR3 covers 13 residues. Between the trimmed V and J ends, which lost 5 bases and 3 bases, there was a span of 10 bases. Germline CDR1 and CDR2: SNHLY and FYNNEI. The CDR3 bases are TGTGCCAGCAGTTCGGGAGCTGACTATGGCTACACCTTC. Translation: CASSSGADYGYTF.

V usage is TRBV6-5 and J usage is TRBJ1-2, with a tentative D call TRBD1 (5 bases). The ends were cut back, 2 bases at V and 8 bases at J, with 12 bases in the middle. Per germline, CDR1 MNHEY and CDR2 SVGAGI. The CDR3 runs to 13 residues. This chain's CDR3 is CASSYLQGIGYTF. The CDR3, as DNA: TGTGCCAGCAGTTACCTTCAGGGAATAGGCTACACCTTC.

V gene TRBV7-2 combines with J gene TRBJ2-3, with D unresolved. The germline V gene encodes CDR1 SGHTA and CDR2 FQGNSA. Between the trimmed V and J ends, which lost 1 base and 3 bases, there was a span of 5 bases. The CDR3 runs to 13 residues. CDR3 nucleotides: TGTGCCAGCAGCTTAGGGCCTACAGATACGCAGTATTTT. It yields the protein CASSLGPTDTQYF. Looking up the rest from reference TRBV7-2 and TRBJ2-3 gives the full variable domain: GAGVSQSPSNKVTEKGKDVELRCDPISGHTALYWYRQSLGQGLEFLIYFQGNSAPDKSGLPSDRFSAERTGGSVSTLTIQRTQQEDSAVYLCASSLGPTDTQYFGPGTRLTVL.

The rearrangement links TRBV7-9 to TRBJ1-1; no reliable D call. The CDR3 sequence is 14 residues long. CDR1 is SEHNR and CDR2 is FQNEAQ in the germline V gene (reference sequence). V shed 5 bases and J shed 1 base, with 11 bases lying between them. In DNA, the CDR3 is TGTGCCAGCAGCCCGTCGGGTGGGAACACTGAAGCTTTCTTT. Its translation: CASSPSGGNTEAFF.

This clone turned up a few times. The CDR3 DNA reads as TGTGCCAGCAGCGTCCCTCCGGGACAGGGGAGCGAAAAACTGTTTTTT. It encodes CASSVPPGQGSEKLFF. The V call is TRBV5-6, the J call TRBJ1-4, with TRBD1 identical over 10 bases. The junction had 11 bases not matched to a gene; V was cut back by 4 bases and J by 8 bases. Per germline, CDR1 SGHDT and CDR2 YYEEEE. The length of the CDR3 is 16 residues.

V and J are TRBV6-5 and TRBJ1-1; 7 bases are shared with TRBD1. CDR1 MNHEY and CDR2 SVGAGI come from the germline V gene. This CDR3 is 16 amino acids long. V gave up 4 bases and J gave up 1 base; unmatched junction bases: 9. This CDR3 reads CASSSREGAKNTEAFF. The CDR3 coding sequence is TGTGCCAGCAGTTCGCGAGAGGGGGCCAAGAACACTGAAGCTTTCTTT.

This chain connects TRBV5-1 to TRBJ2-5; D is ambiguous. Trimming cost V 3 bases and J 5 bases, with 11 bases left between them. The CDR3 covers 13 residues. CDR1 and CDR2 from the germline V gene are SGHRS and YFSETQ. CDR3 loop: CASSWSREETQYF. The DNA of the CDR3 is TGCGCCAGCAGCTGGTCCCGCGAGGAGACCCAGTACTTC.

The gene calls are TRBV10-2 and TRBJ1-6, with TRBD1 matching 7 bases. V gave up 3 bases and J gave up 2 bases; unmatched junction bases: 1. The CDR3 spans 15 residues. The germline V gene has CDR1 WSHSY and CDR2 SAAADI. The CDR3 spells CASSDGTAYNSPLHF. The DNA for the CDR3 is TGCGCCAGCAGTGACGGGACAGCCTATAATTCACCCCTCCACTTT.